These 26 T cell receptor beta chains share one sample of origin, sequenced in a study of shared clonotypes between healthy human individuals. TCRdb's copy holds only in-frame clones and misses some; the assay was immunoSEQ multiplex PCR. The table includes about 2 million clones, approximately 95% detected once. Naive CD8 cells were CD45RO-negative, positively selected for CCR7, excluding terminally differentiated effector memory CD45RA+ cells. Material: naive CD8+ T cells sorted from blood. All receptors derive from a man between 18 and 35 years old in good health.

A single count supports this clone. This chain joins TRBV5-6 and TRBJ2-7; maybe TRBD2 (5 bases). The V end lost 1 base, the J end lost 7 bases, and 9 bases lay between the germline ends. There are 12 residues in the CDR3. Germline CDR1 reads SGHDT; CDR2 reads YYEEEE. The CDR3 region has the DNA TGTGCCAGCAGCTTGCAATCGGGGGAGCAGTACTTC. Its protein is CASSLQSGEQYF.

The chain combines TRBV28 with TRBJ2-1; 7 bases map to TRBD2. The V gene's germline CDR1 is MDHEN and CDR2 SYDVKM. J lost 3 bases, V lost 3 bases, and 11 bases had no gene match. CDR3 size: 17 residues. The CDR3 DNA follows: TGTGCCAGCAGTTTCCCCCTTTGGAGGGAGGGCTACAATGAGCAGTTCTTC. It encodes CASSFPLWREGYNEQFF.

The rearrangement links TRBV6-5 to TRBJ2-7, with D possibly matching TRBD1 (5 bases). Germline CDR1 is MNHEY and CDR2 is SVGAGI. This CDR3 is built from 15 residues. V was pared by 7 bases and J by 1 base, with 17 bases between. The CDR3 loop reads CASTPMGPLSYEQYF. CDR3 in DNA: TGTGCCAGCACCCCTATGGGGCCCCTTTCCTACGAGCAGTACTTC.

The chain joins TRBV15 to TRBJ1-2; D is uncertain. The germline V and J ends were trimmed by 1 base and 3 bases, with 18 bases remaining between them. CDR1 is LNHNV and CDR2 is YYDKDF in the germline V gene (reference sequence). This CDR3 is built from 17 residues. CDR3 residues: CATSRGHLGSSDYGYTF. Here the CDR3 DNA reads TGTGCCACCAGCAGAGGACACCTGGGGAGCTCGGACTATGGCTACACCTTC.

The V and J genes are TRBV27 and TRBJ2-3; D may be TRBD2 (6 bases). Germline assignment: CDR1 MNHEY and CDR2 SMNVEV (reference sequence). This CDR3 region has 16 residues. V lost 0 bases and J lost 4, with 14 bases in between. CDR3 nucleotides: TGTGCCAGCAGTTTATCGTCTGGAGGGGCCCCAGATACGCAGTATTTT. This encodes CASSLSSGGAPDTQYF.

The count of this clone is one. This sequence joins TRBV7-9 and TRBJ2-7; TRBD1 agrees at 7 bases. This CDR3 spans 13 amino acids. Germline V gene lookup returns CDR1 SEHNR and CDR2 FQNEAQ (reference sequence). The J segment lost 3 bases and the V segment lost 10 bases, leaving 9 bases of the junction unmatched. CDR3 protein: CATLGTANYEQYF. Here the CDR3 DNA reads TGTGCCACCCTGGGGACAGCTAACTACGAGCAGTACTTC.

V and J are TRBV4-1 and TRBJ2-1; TRBD1 aligns across 7 bases. The CDR3 totals 17 residues. Per germline, CDR1 MGHRA and CDR2 YSYEKL. V trimming: 0 bases; J trimming: 7 bases; junction bases outside the gene matches: 12. The CDR3 loop is CASSQDLSDRLGNEQFF. The CDR3 region has the DNA TGCGCCAGCAGCCAAGATCTTTCGGACAGGCTAGGGAATGAGCAGTTCTTC.

This CDR3 is CASWGGLMSSGANVLTF. DNA of the CDR3: TGTGCCAGCTGGGGGGGACTTATGAGCTCTGGGGCCAACGTCCTGACTTTC. The chain carries TRBV7-6 and TRBJ2-6, with 7 bases that match TRBD2. The CDR3 extends over 17 amino acids. J was trimmed by 0 bases and V by 8 bases; bases with no gene match: 10. CDR1 is SGHVS, CDR2 FNYEAQ, per germline.

The chain is built from TRBV5-1 and TRBJ2-1; 11 positions agree with TRBD2. CDR3 length equals 16 residues. Trimming removed 4 bases from V and 1 base from J; junction bases left unmatched: 4. Germline values: CDR1 SGHRS, CDR2 YFSETQ. CDR3 DNA: TGCGCCAGCAGCCCGTGGACTAGCGGGTCCTACAATGAGCAGTTCTTC. Its translation is CASSPWTSGSYNEQFF.

The chain recombines TRBV11-1 with TRBJ2-7; possible D gene TRBD2, 6 bases. This CDR3 is built from 15 residues. CDR1 SGHAT and CDR2 FQDESV come from the germline V gene (reference sequence). Trimming took 0 bases from V and 2 from J, leaving 11 bases between them. DNA of the CDR3: TGTGCCAGCAGCTTAGCAACCCGCGGGGCCTACGAGCAGTACTTC. This encodes CASSLATRGAYEQYF.

V gene TRBV30 combines with J gene TRBJ2-7, with D perhaps given as TRBD1 or TRBD2 (5 bases each). Trimming pared 0 bases from V and 5 bases from J, leaving 14 bases between. Germline V gene sequence: CDR1 GTSNPN, CDR2 SVGIG (reference sequence). The CDR3 is 14 amino acids. In DNA, the CDR3 is TGTGCCTGGAGTGTTCAGAGGGGTTACCACGAGCAGTACTTC. Translating gives CAWSVQRGYHEQYF. Full variable domain (outside the CDR3, taken from reference TRBV30 and TRBJ2-7): SQTIHQWPATLVQPVGSPLSLECTVEGTSNPNLYWYRQAAGRGLQLLFYSVGIGQISSEVPQNLSASRPQDRQFILSSKKLLLSDSGFYLCAWSVQRGYHEQYFGPGTRLTVT.

The rearrangement joins TRBV7-3 to TRBJ2-7; 7 positions match TRBD1. V shed 5 bases, J shed 4 bases, and the junction held 11 bases outside the gene matches. The CDR3 totals 15 residues. Per germline, CDR1 SGHTA and CDR2 FQGTGA. CDR3 sequence (DNA): TGTGCCAGCAGCCCCTTTGAGGGGGCGCAGTACGAGCAGTACTTC. Its protein product is CASSPFEGAQYEQYF.

J is TRBJ1-1 and V is TRBV4-1; D unclear. The CDR3 is 12 amino acids. Germline V gene sequence: CDR1 MGHRA, CDR2 YSYEKL. The V end lost 0 bases, the J end lost 3 bases, and 2 bases lay between the germline ends. The CDR3 nucleotides read TGCGCCAGCAGCCAAGAGTACACTGAAGCTTTCTTT. It codes for CASSQEYTEAFF.

The chain links TRBV5-6 to TRBJ1-2; D is unclear. In germline, CDR1 is SGHDT, CDR2 YYEEEE. Trimming left V 0 bases short and J 7 bases short, with 7 bases between. There are 12 residues in the CDR3. CDR3 protein: CASSLEGLGYTF. The CDR3 DNA follows: TGTGCCAGCAGCTTGGAGGGTCTTGGCTACACCTTC.

This chain connects TRBV10-3 to TRBJ2-1, with 10 bases that match TRBD2. The germline gives CDR1 ENHRY, CDR2 SYGVKD. The CDR3 length is 17 residues. V shed 6 bases, J shed 6 bases, and the junction held 14 bases outside the gene matches. CDR3 residues: CAISSSGRVIASNEQFF. CDR3 nucleotide sequence: TGTGCCATCAGCTCCAGCGGGAGGGTAATTGCTTCCAATGAGCAGTTCTTC.

V usage is TRBV7-2 and J usage is TRBJ2-5, with 7 positions matching TRBD2. The junction had 7 bases not matched to a gene; V was cut back by 4 bases and J by 5 bases. Germline V gene lookup returns CDR1 SGHTA and CDR2 FQGNSA. The CDR3 length is 14 residues. The CDR3 nucleotides read TGTGCCAGCAGCTCTTGGACTAGTTCGGAGACCCAGTACTTC. Translation gives CASSSWTSSETQYF. Supplemented by reference TRBV7-2 and TRBJ2-5, the full variable domain reads GAGVSQSPSNKVTEKGKDVELRCDPISGHTALYWYRQSLGQGLEFLIYFQGNSAPDKSGLPSDRFSAERTGGSVSTLTIQRTQQEDSAVYLCASSSWTSSETQYFGPGTRLLVL.

This sequence joins TRBV4-1 and TRBJ1-1; D is unresolved. This CDR3 region has 14 residues. CDR1 is MGHRA, CDR2 YSYEKL, per germline. The V gene lost 1 base and the J gene lost 8 bases, with 14 bases spanning the gap. CDR3 nucleotides: TGCGCCAGCAGCCAAGTTGGAGTCGACCAAGAAGCTTTCTTT. Translation: CASSQVGVDQEAFF.

The genes are TRBV7-6 and TRBJ2-7, with 9 bases matching TRBD2. The CDR3 loop spans 15 amino acids. Germline-derived CDR1 and CDR2 are SGHVS and FNYEAQ. J gave up 4 bases and V 1 base, and 5 bases lay outside the gene matches. The CDR3 DNA reads as TGTGCCAGCAGCTTAGATTCTAGCGGGGATTACGAGCAGTACTTC. As protein: CASSLDSSGDYEQYF.

In the case of this clone: The same CDR3 arises from other DNA sequences in this sample as well. The V call is TRBV11-2, the J call TRBJ2-7; D possibly matches TRBD1 or TRBD2 (5 bases each). CDR1 and CDR2 (germline): SGHAT, FQNNGV. V lost 3 bases and J lost 1, with 7 bases in between. This CDR3 has 13 residues. DNA of the CDR3: TGTGCCAGCAGCTTGGGACCGTCCTACGAGCAGTACTTC. Protein sequence: CASSLGPSYEQYF.

This chain joins TRBV15 and TRBJ1-1; no reliable D call. The CDR3 loop spans 15 amino acids. Germline V gene lookup returns CDR1 LNHNV and CDR2 YYDKDF (reference sequence). Trimming took 0 bases from V and 0 from J, leaving 8 bases between them. The CDR3 bases are TGTGCCACCAGCAGAGATGACCTCATGAACACTGAAGCTTTCTTT. Its protein product is CATSRDDLMNTEAFF.

The chain has TRBV13 and TRBJ2-3; 8 bases agree with TRBD2. Germline lookup yields CDR1 PRHDT and CDR2 FYEKMQ (reference sequence). CDR3 size: 15 residues. The V and J ends lost 6 bases and 0 bases, in that order; junction bases with no gene match: 5. The CDR3 DNA reads as TGTGCCAGCAGTGCGGGAGGCACTAGCACAGATACGCAGTATTTT. It encodes CASSAGGTSTDTQYF.

This clone has only one observation. The V gene is TRBV27, the J gene TRBJ2-7; 8 bases are shared with TRBD1. Germline CDR1 is MNHEY and CDR2 is SMNVEV (reference sequence). The CDR3 totals 14 residues. The ends lost 8 bases at V and 4 bases at J; junction bases unmatched: 10. The CDR3 protein is CASRRGTGLYEQYF. In DNA form, the CDR3 reads TGTGCCAGCCGGCGAGGGACAGGATTATACGAGCAGTACTTC.

This sequence joins TRBV7-9 and TRBJ2-3, with 9 bases fitting TRBD2. The germline V gene encodes CDR1 SEHNR and CDR2 FQNEAQ (reference sequence). With 6 bases clipped from V and 0 bases from J, the junction kept 7 bases outside the gene matches. This CDR3 spans 16 amino acids. As DNA, the CDR3 is TGTGCCAGCAGTTCGACTAGCGGTACTAGCACAGATACGCAGTATTTT. Translation: CASSSTSGTSTDTQYF.

The chain recombines TRBV6-5 with TRBJ2-3, with D perhaps matching TRBD2 (6 bases). Trimming shortened V by 6 bases and J by 5 bases, and 15 bases separated the two germline ends. Germline V gives CDR1 MNHEY, CDR2 SVGAGI. This CDR3 contains 14 residues. This CDR3 is CASSPLPRGDTQYF. The CDR3 nucleotides read TGTGCCAGCAGCCCCCTCCCGCGGGGAGATACGCAGTATTTT.

The V call is TRBV27, the J call TRBJ2-5; 12 bases fit TRBD2. Germline CDR1 is MNHEY and CDR2 is SMNVEV (reference sequence). This CDR3 region has 17 residues. Trimming removed 5 bases from V and 4 bases from J; junction bases left unmatched: 11. CDR3 amino acids: CASSPLGTSGGSETQYF. CDR3 coding DNA: TGTGCCAGCAGTCCACTGGGAACTAGCGGGGGGTCAGAGACCCAGTACTTC.

The count of this clone is one. This sequence joins TRBV4-3 and TRBJ2-7, with 7 bases fitting TRBD2. The J segment lost 3 bases and the V segment lost 1 base, leaving 9 bases of the junction unmatched. CDR1 is LGHNA, CDR2 YSLEER, per germline. The length of the CDR3 is 16 residues. The CDR3 sequence: CASSQGYEGGLYEQYF. The CDR3 DNA reads as TGCGCCAGCAGCCAAGGATACGAGGGAGGGCTCTACGAGCAGTACTTC.